The clone carrying this T cell receptor (beta chain) has at least ten counts. Described time point: newly diagnosed GD, antithyroid drugs for less than 3 months. The TCR library was prepared using RNA isolated from PBMCs. This specimen belongs to a study of regulatory T cells in long-lasting Graves disease. In building TCR beta libraries, iRepertoire HTBI primers were used together with Arm-PCR of CDR3 regions. Using its own MiXCR run on the multiplex PCR reads, TCRdb lists one record per CDR3 protein. There are about 430,000 distinct CDR3 sequences in the sample; 15% occur only once, and over 7.5% lies in the top ten. The CDR3 is 14 amino acids. Germline CDR1 MGHRA, CDR2 YSYEKL. V dropped 3 bases and J dropped 7 bases, with 13 bases sitting between them. The same data also went into a second study, on T cells in Graves' hyperthyroidism and ophthalmopathy.

The rearrangement links TRBV4-1 to TRBJ2-1; D gene unclear. The specimen comprised peripheral blood mononuclear cells (PBMCs), sampled at new diagnosis, from a patient treated with antithyroid drugs. This receptor was taken from a woman aged 40 to 50 with Graves disease. In nucleotides, the CDR3 is TGCGCCAGCAGCCATGATGCCGGTGCGAATGAGCAGTTCTTC. Encoded protein: CASSHDAGANEQFF.